The 27 T cell receptor beta chains below all came from one sample that was sequenced in a study of identical twins. TCRdb used MiXCR to reprocess the 5' RACE reads, holding one entry per CDR3 protein. The table lists about 810,000 distinct CDR3 sequences, approximately 13% of them singletons, with around 1.5% in the top ten. Separately, the same data were catalogued under a study of yellow fever vaccine responses in identical twins.

The sample comprised PBMCs. The receptors were gathered from a young woman in good health.

This clonotype was picked up many times. V and J are TRBV11-2 and TRBJ1-5; no reliable D call. V was clipped by 2 bases and J by 6 bases, with 8 bases between them. Germline assignment: CDR1 SGHAT and CDR2 FQNNGV. The CDR3 spans 13 residues. CDR3 sequence (DNA): TGTGCCAGCAGCTTAAACGAACGTCAGCCCCAGCATTTT. Residues: CASSLNERQPQHF. Full variable domain (missing parts from reference TRBV11-2 and TRBJ1-5): EAGVAQSPRYKIIEKRQSVAFWCNPISGHATLYWYQQILGQGPKLLIQFQNNGVVDDSQLPKDRFSAERLKGVDSTLKIQPAKLEDSAVYLCASSLNERQPQHFGDGTRLSIL.

This clonotype was counted ten times or more. This rearrangement joins TRBV5-1 to TRBJ1-4; weak D call: TRBD1 (6 bases). CDR1 SGHRS and CDR2 YFSETQ come from the germline V gene. There are 14 residues in the CDR3. Deletions cut 5 bases from V and 8 bases from J, with 16 bases between. CDR3 sequence (DNA): TGCGCCAGCAGGTCGGGACAATGGACAGAAAAACTGTTTTTT. Its protein is CASRSGQWTEKLFF.

The DNA of the CDR3 is TGTGCCACCAGCAGAGATGGCCATGAGCAGTTCTTC. This encodes CATSRDGHEQFF. The chain uses TRBV15 and TRBJ2-1; D remains ambiguous. The germline V gene has CDR1 LNHNV and CDR2 YYDKDF (reference sequence). V lost 0 bases to trimming and J lost 8 bases, with 5 bases between them. There are 12 residues in the CDR3.

The CDR3 is CASSLQQRGYGYTF. In DNA form, the CDR3 reads TGTGCCAGCAGTTTACAGCAAAGAGGCTATGGCTACACCTTC. V usage is TRBV12-3 or TRBV12-4 and J usage is TRBJ1-2; D call uncertain. This CDR3 is 14 amino acids long. Trimming removed 2 bases at V and 4 bases at J, with 11 bases between.

This rearrangement joins TRBV6-5 to TRBJ1-4, with 11 bases fitting TRBD1. V was pared by 4 bases and J by 4 bases, with 2 bases of the junction left unmatched. The germline V gene encodes CDR1 MNHEY and CDR2 SVGAGI. CDR3 size: 15 residues. As DNA, the CDR3 is TGTGCCAGCAGTTGGACAGGGGGCCGTAATGAAAAACTGTTTTTT. This sequence encodes CASSWTGGRNEKLFF.

V is TRBV20-1 and J is TRBJ2-3; D not certain. CDR3 length: 14 residues. The germline V gene has CDR1 DFQATT and CDR2 SNEGSKA (reference sequence). Trimming pared 0 bases from V and 1 base from J, leaving 8 bases between. CDR3 loop: CSARDGVGTDTQYF. CDR3 nucleotides: TGCAGTGCTAGAGATGGGGTCGGCACAGATACGCAGTATTTT.

The CDR3 nucleotides read TGTGCCAGCAGTGAAGAGGGCCCGAACACTGAAGCTTTCTTT. This gives the protein CASSEEGPNTEAFF. This chain joins TRBV6-1 and TRBJ1-1, with D unclear. The CDR3 has 14 amino acids. V was clipped by 1 base and J by 1 base, with 7 bases between them. From germline, CDR1 is MNHNS and CDR2 SASEGT.

The V and J genes are TRBV11-3 and TRBJ2-1; 8 bases map to TRBD1. Trimming removed 0 bases from V and 10 bases from J; junction bases left unmatched: 2. The CDR3 contains 13 residues. CDR1 is SGHNT, CDR2 YENEEA, per germline. This CDR3 is CASSLDWDREQFF. The CDR3 bases are TGTGCCAGCAGCTTAGATTGGGACAGGGAGCAGTTCTTC.

The chain links TRBV20-1 to TRBJ2-5; D call uncertain. The V end lost 3 bases, the J end lost 2 bases, and 10 bases lay between the germline ends. Germline-derived CDR1 and CDR2 are DFQATT and SNEGSKA (reference sequence). This CDR3 has 13 residues. CDR3 in amino acids: CSARGNIQETQYF. DNA of the CDR3: TGCAGTGCTAGGGGGAACATACAAGAGACCCAGTACTTC.

This clonotype was observed a few times. V usage is TRBV3-1 and J usage is TRBJ2-7; 8 bases fit TRBD1. The V gene end was trimmed by 5 bases and the J gene end by 1 base; junction bases not matched to a gene: 7. CDR1 LGHDT and CDR2 YNNKEL come from the germline V gene (reference sequence). The CDR3 loop spans 15 amino acids. For the CDR3, the DNA is TGTGCCAGCAGCTCAGACAGGGGAGCTTCCTACGAGCAGTACTTC. Its translation: CASSSDRGASYEQYF.

This clonotype showed up many times. This sequence joins TRBV29-1 and TRBJ2-1; 9 nucleotides match TRBD1. CDR3 length: 14 residues. V trimming: 3 bases; J trimming: 6 bases; junction bases outside the gene matches: 6. CDR1 is SQVTM and CDR2 is ANQGSEA in the germline V gene. DNA of the CDR3: TGCAGCGTTGAGGGGACAGGGTTAATCAATGAGCAGTTCTTC. This encodes CSVEGTGLINEQFF.

There are a few counts of this clonotype. The gene calls are TRBV5-5 and TRBJ2-7, with D perhaps TRBD1 or TRBD2 (5 bases each). Germline loops: CDR1 SGHKS, CDR2 YYEKEE (reference sequence). V was clipped by 0 bases and J by 4 bases, with 14 bases between them. The length of the CDR3 is 15 residues. CDR3 bases: TGTGCCAGCAGCTTGGCGGGGACGAGACTATACGAGCAGTACTTC. It is translated as CASSLAGTRLYEQYF.

The rearrangement links TRBV9 to TRBJ2-5; no firm D call. With 5 bases removed from V and 0 bases from J, the gap between germline ends came to 14 bases. Germline CDR1 SGDLS, CDR2 YYNGEE. There are 15 residues in the CDR3. The chain's CDR3 is CASSHNSGNQETQYF. CDR3 nucleotide sequence: TGTGCCAGCAGTCACAACTCCGGAAACCAAGAGACCCAGTACTTC.

The rearrangement uses TRBV7-8 and TRBJ1-1; the match to TRBD1 covers 9 bases. The germline CDR1 and CDR2 sequences are SGHVS and FQNEAQ. The CDR3 contains 17 residues. Trimming removed 6 bases from V and 5 bases from J; junction bases left unmatched: 16. Here the CDR3 DNA reads TGTGCCAGCAGATTAACAGGGGGCTCCGCTCTGGGGACTGAAGCTTTCTTT. Translation gives CASRLTGGSALGTEAFF.

The rearrangement joins TRBV24-1 to TRBJ2-2, with D hard to call. The germline CDR1 and CDR2 sequences are KGHDR and SFDVKD. CDR3 size: 14 residues. Trimming removed 1 base from V and 5 bases from J, with 7 bases in between. CDR3 region: CATSDFRETGELFF. CDR3 in DNA: TGTGCCACCAGTGATTTCAGAGAAACCGGGGAGCTGTTTTTT.

This clonotype was counted ten times or more. The J gene is TRBJ2-7, the V gene TRBV12-3 or TRBV12-4; D remains ambiguous. Trimming pared 3 bases from V and 2 bases from J, leaving 8 bases between. CDR3 size: 13 residues. CDR3 coding DNA: TGTGCCAGCAGTTTTGACGGCACCTACGAGCAGTACTTC. It encodes CASSFDGTYEQYF.

This clonotype was picked up a small number of times. The chain employs TRBV27 and TRBJ2-7; D unresolved. The CDR3 spans 19 residues. The V end lost 2 bases, the J end lost 0 bases, and 23 bases lay between the germline ends. CDR1 is MNHEY, CDR2 SMNVEV, per germline (reference sequence). Written as DNA, the CDR3 is TGTGCCAGCAGTTTAAGTGTTGTAGTAGACCGGAAAAACTCCTACGAGCAGTACGTC. It is translated as CASSLSVVVDRKNSYEQYV.

The chain combines TRBV20-1 with TRBJ2-7, with a weak D call TRBD2 (6 bases). CDR1 is DFQATT and CDR2 is SNEGSKA in the germline V gene (reference sequence). V gave up 6 bases and J gave up 1 base, with 19 bases separating them. The length of the CDR3 is 15 residues. CDR3 sequence (DNA): TGCAGTGCCTTGGCGGGGACCAAGGGGTCCTACGAGCAGTACGTC. Its protein product is CSALAGTKGSYEQYV.

A few counts support this clonotype. The genes are TRBV28 and TRBJ2-7, with D tentatively TRBD2 (7 bases). Trimming left V 5 bases short and J 2 bases short, with 16 bases between. Germline V gene lookup returns CDR1 MDHEN and CDR2 SYDVKM. CDR3 length equals 15 residues. CDR3 coding DNA: TGTGCCAGCAGTCCAGCGGCGGGGGCAACCTACGAGCAGTACGTC. Translating it yields CASSPAAGATYEQYV.

V is TRBV6-1 and J is TRBJ2-5, with TRBD1 matching over 7 bases. CDR1 and CDR2 (germline): MNHNS, SASEGT. The ends lost 5 bases at V and 2 bases at J; junction bases unmatched: 5. There are 14 residues in the CDR3. The CDR3 DNA reads as TGTGCCAGCAGTAAAACGACAGGGCAAGAGACCCAGTACTTC. As protein: CASSKTTGQETQYF.

This clonotype appeared many times. The genes are TRBV10-3 and TRBJ2-1; 10 bases align to TRBD1. Germline CDR1 reads ENHRY; CDR2 reads SYGVKD. This CDR3 is built from 15 residues. V lost 11 bases, J lost 7 bases, and 14 bases stayed unmatched. The CDR3: CAGGGGQGTLNEQFF. DNA for the CDR3: TGTGCCGGTGGGGGGGGACAGGGGACATTGAATGAGCAGTTCTTC.

This clonotype occurred once. The gene calls are TRBV10-1 and TRBJ2-3, with 8 positions matching TRBD1. This CDR3 region has 15 residues. The ends lost 6 bases at V and 3 bases at J; junction bases unmatched: 8. The germline V gene has CDR1 WNHNN and CDR2 SYGVQD (reference sequence). The CDR3 region is CASRADRAGTDTQYF. CDR3 nucleotides: TGCGCCAGCAGAGCGGACAGGGCCGGTACAGATACGCAGTATTTT.

In this sample, this clonotype turned up many times. The V gene is TRBV20-1, the J gene TRBJ1-5; D perhaps matches TRBD1 (6 bases). Germline V lookup: CDR1 DFQATT, CDR2 SNEGSKA (reference sequence). The CDR3 is 15 amino acids. The V gene lost 3 bases and the J gene lost 2 bases, with 14 bases spanning the gap. Written as DNA, the CDR3 is TGCAGTGCTAGCCGGAGGGGGGCCCGCAATCAGCCCCAGCATTTT. This sequence encodes CSASRRGARNQPQHF.

This clonotype was observed a handful of times. This sequence joins TRBV20-1 and TRBJ2-7; TRBD1 is a possible D gene (6 bases). Germline V CDR1 and CDR2: DFQATT, SNEGSKA (reference sequence). The CDR3 loop spans 11 amino acids. V was pared by 0 bases and J by 6 bases, with 6 bases between. This CDR3 reads CSAREGAEQYF. The CDR3 bases are TGCAGTGCTAGAGAGGGGGCCGAGCAGTACTTC.

The chain uses TRBV5-1 and TRBJ2-2; D call uncertain. V was trimmed by 4 bases and J by 2 bases, leaving 9 bases between them. This CDR3 spans 14 amino acids. CDR1 and CDR2 from the germline V gene are SGHRS and YFSETQ. The DNA of the CDR3 is TGCGCCAGCAGCCTGCTATTTAACACCGGGGAGCTGTTTTTT. It yields the protein CASSLLFNTGELFF. Full variable domain (outside the CDR3, taken from reference TRBV5-1 and TRBJ2-2): KAGVTQTPRYLIKTRGQQVTLSCSPISGHRSVSWYQQTPGQGLQFLFEYFSETQRNKGNFPGRFSGRQFSNSRSEMNVSTLELGDSALYLCASSLLFNTGELFFGEGSRLTVL.

This clonotype came up a few times. The chain recombines TRBV2 with TRBJ2-3; D unresolved. V was clipped by 3 bases and J by 2 bases, with 9 bases between them. From germline, CDR1 is SNHLY and CDR2 FYNNEI. This CDR3 contains 14 residues. The CDR3 is CASSDRGNTDTQYF. The CDR3 DNA reads as TGTGCCAGCAGTGACCGAGGAAACACAGATACGCAGTATTTT. Together with reference TRBV2 and TRBJ2-3, the CDR3 gives the full variable domain: EPEVTQTPSHQVTQMGQEVILRCVPISNHLYFYWYRQILGQKVEFLVSFYNNEISEKSEIFDDQFSVERPDGSNFTLKIRSTKLEDSAMYFCASSDRGNTDTQYFGPGTRLTVL.

The table lists this clonotype with many counts. V is TRBV10-3 and J is TRBJ2-3, with a tentative D call TRBD1 (7 bases). Germline V gene sequence: CDR1 ENHRY, CDR2 SYGVKD. Trimming took off 5 bases at V and 6 bases at J, with 15 bases between the two ends. This CDR3 has 14 residues. The CDR3 DNA reads as TGTGCCATCAGTCAAGGACAGGAGGGCGATACGCAGTATTTT. This codes for CAISQGQEGDTQYF.